The present T cell receptor (beta chain) was sequenced within a study of cytomegalovirus exposure and HLA in healthy donors. In the study overall: Per a later analysis, the approximately 700 first-cohort and some 110 validation repertoires shared one platform.

This clone was found a few times. Its antigen is unknown. Other DNA sequences in this specimen translate into the identical CDR3. Whole-study findings and limits: Cytomegalovirus association was listed for about 150 TCR beta chains.

Sequencing was performed with immunoSEQ multiplex PCR; in TCRdb, only in-frame clones are kept and a portion is missing. The data show over 200,000 clones, with about nine tenths seen just once and about 2% held by the top ten. The clonotype comes from a woman aged 18-29 years in good health and CMV-seropositive. Sequenced input: PBMCs.

This chain's CDR3 is CASSPSTDTQYF. The CDR3 coding sequence is TGCGCCAGCAGCCCTAGCACAGATACGCAGTATTTT. The chain combines TRBV5-1 with TRBJ2-3, with D hard to call. The CDR3 sequence is 12 residues long. V lost 4 bases and J 0 bases, leaving 3 bases between the germline ends. Per germline, CDR1 SGHRS and CDR2 YFSETQ. Together with reference TRBV5-1 and TRBJ2-3, the CDR3 gives the full variable domain: KAGVTQTPRYLIKTRGQQVTLSCSPISGHRSVSWYQQTPGQGLQFLFEYFSETQRNKGNFPGRFSGRQFSNSRSEMNVSTLELGDSALYLCASSPSTDTQYFGPGTRLTVL.